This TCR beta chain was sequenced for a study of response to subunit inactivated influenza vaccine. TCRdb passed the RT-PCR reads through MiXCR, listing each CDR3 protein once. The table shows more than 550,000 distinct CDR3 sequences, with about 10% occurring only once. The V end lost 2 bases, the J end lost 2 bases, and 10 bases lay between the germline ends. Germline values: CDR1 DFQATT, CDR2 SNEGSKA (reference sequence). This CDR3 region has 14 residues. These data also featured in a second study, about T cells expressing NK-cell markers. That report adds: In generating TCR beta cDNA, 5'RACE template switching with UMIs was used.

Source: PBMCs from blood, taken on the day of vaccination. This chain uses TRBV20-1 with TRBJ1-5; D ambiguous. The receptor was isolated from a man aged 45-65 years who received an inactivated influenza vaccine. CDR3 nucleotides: TGCAGTGCTAGATCAGGAGAGGGCAATCAGCCCCAGCATTTT. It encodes CSARSGEGNQPQHF.